What follows is one T cell receptor (beta chain) and its context. MiXCR, applied by TCRdb to the RT-PCR reads, yields one record per CDR3 protein. The sample has about 200,000 distinct CDR3 sequences, around 40% seen once. The sample originates from a study of patients and donors after allogeneic stem cell transplantation. The CDR3 contains 17 residues. V was trimmed by 0 bases and J by 4 bases, leaving 16 bases between them. Germline V CDR1 and CDR2: LGHNA, YSLEER. The V call is TRBV4-3, the J call TRBJ1-3, with a weak D call TRBD1 (5 bases). This receptor was taken from a human donor who was either an allogeneic HSCT recipient or a stem cell or donor lymphocyte infusion donor (not recorded which). It is not recorded whose cells these are; they may come from a transplant donor. The sequenced sample was blood, either unsorted or a sorted T cell fraction (not recorded which). The CDR3: CASSQDPRQMRGNTIYF. DNA for the CDR3: TGCGCCAGCAGCCAAGACCCTAGACAGATGAGGGGAAACACCATATATTTT.